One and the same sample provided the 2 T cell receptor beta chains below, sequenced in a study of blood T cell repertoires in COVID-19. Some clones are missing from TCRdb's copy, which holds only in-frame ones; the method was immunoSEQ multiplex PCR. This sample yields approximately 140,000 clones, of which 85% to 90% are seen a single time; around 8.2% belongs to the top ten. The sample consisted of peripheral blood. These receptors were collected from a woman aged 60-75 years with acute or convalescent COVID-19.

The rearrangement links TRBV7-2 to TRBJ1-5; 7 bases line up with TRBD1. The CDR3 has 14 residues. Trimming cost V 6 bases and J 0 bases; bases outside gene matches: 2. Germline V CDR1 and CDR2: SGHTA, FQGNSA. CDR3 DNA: TGTGCCAGCAGTAGGGGGCGTAGCAATCAGCCCCAGCATTTT. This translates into CASSRGRSNQPQHF.

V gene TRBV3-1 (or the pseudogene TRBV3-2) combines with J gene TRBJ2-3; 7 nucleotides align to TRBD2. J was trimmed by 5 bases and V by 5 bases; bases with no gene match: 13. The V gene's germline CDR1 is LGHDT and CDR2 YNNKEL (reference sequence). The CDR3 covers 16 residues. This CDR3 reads CASSDLGGLERDTQYF. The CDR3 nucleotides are TGTGCCAGCAGCGACCTAGGAGGACTAGAGCGAGATACGCAGTATTTT.